This T cell receptor (beta chain) was sequenced during a study of regulatory T cells in long-lasting Graves disease. Time point given: newly diagnosed GD, antithyroid drugs for less than 3 months. Isolated PBMC RNA provided the starting material for the TCR library. To make TCR beta libraries, researchers used iRepertoire HTBI primers and Arm-PCR of CDR3 regions. MiXCR was run by TCRdb on the multiplex PCR reads, yielding one entry per CDR3 protein. The data hold some 370,000 distinct CDR3 sequences, with 12% observed a single time. Regarding the study as a whole: TCR diversity in persistent Graves' patients was below that of newly diagnosed ones.

This clonotype showed up many times. The antigen remains unidentified. The data were also submitted as part of a second study, on T cells in Graves' hyperthyroidism and ophthalmopathy.

Specimen: peripheral blood mononuclear cells (PBMCs), collected at new diagnosis, from a patient treated with antithyroid drugs. The receptor was isolated from a woman aged 18-29 years with Graves disease.

For the CDR3, the DNA is TGTGCCAGCAGAGTTAATTGGAGGGGGGGTAATGAGCAGTTCTTC. Translating it yields CASRVNWRGGNEQFF. The chain carries TRBV27 and TRBJ2-1, with D perhaps TRBD2 (7 bases). The CDR3 runs 15 residues. The V and J ends lost 6 bases and 7 bases respectively, with 19 bases between them. Germline values: CDR1 MNHEY, CDR2 SMNVEV (reference sequence).